This TCR beta chain was retrieved from a study of blood T cells in healthy people across ages. Study context: Through template switching, about one barcoded beta molecule was captured per two T cells, as measured in model experiments.

This clonotype was observed a few times. A second PCR, run for roughly 7 to 11 cycles, used a sample-barcoded 5' primer plus a J-beta primer mix. Each CDR3 protein is one row after TCRdb ran MiXCR on the 5' RACE reads. This table holds around 1,600,000 distinct CDR3 sequences, approximately 43% found once. The germline CDR1 and CDR2 sequences are MNHEY and SMNVEV (reference sequence). V lost 9 bases, J lost 6 bases, and 21 bases lay in between. The CDR3 contains 15 residues. Sequenced: blood. This chain links TRBV27 with TRBJ2-1; D gene uncertain. The receptor was isolated from a woman under 30 in good health. CDR3 nucleotide sequence: TGTGCCAGTTCCCCGCTGGACGGTACATTCAATGAGCAGTTCTTC. The encoded protein is CASSPLDGTFNEQFF.